What follows are 11 T cell receptor beta chains derived from one specimen sequenced in a study of blood T cell repertoires in COVID-19. Profiled with immunoSEQ multiplex PCR; TCRdb holds only in-frame clones, not every one. The sample has around 300,000 clones; 70% to 90% are singletons. Material for sequencing was peripheral blood. These receptors were obtained from a woman between 65 and 79 years old with COVID-19, enrolled during active disease.

This chain joins TRBV24-1 and TRBJ2-7, with 8 nucleotides matching TRBD1. Germline CDR1 KGHDR, CDR2 SFDVKD. CDR3 size: 13 residues. V trimming: 4 bases; J trimming: 9 bases; junction bases outside the gene matches: 7. In nucleotides, the CDR3 is TGTGCCACCAGTGAAGAGCGACAGGGGAGGCAGTACTTC. As protein: CATSEERQGRQYF.

For the CDR3, the DNA is TGTGCCACCAGTGATCCGGGGTTCGACACCGGGGAGCTGTTTTTT. It yields the protein CATSDPGFDTGELFF. V and J are TRBV24-1 and TRBJ2-2; possible D gene TRBD2, 5 bases. The V end was cut by 3 bases, the J end by 3 bases, with 10 bases between. Germline V gives CDR1 KGHDR, CDR2 SFDVKD. This CDR3 is built from 15 residues.

At least ten counts were recorded for this clone. The chain combines TRBV5-1 with TRBJ1-2; a weak D match, TRBD1 (6 bases). V lost 6 bases and J 2 bases, leaving 17 bases between the germline ends. CDR3 size: 15 residues. Germline lookup yields CDR1 SGHRS and CDR2 YFSETQ. The CDR3 here is CASTLGAGTNYGYTF. CDR3 DNA sequence: TGCGCCAGCACCCTGGGGGCAGGGACCAACTATGGCTACACCTTC.

The V and J genes are TRBV2 and TRBJ1-1; D is ambiguous. V lost 1 base, J lost 5 bases, and 17 bases lay in between. Germline V gene lookup returns CDR1 SNHLY and CDR2 FYNNEI. The CDR3 is 16 residues long. The CDR3 is CASSEGMGGVLTEAFF. As DNA, the CDR3 is TGTGCCAGCAGTGAAGGTATGGGAGGTGTGCTTACTGAAGCTTTCTTT.

The chain is built from TRBV12-3 or TRBV12-4 and TRBJ2-5; D possibly corresponds to TRBD1 (6 bases). V lost 2 bases and J 4 bases, leaving 8 bases between the germline ends. The CDR3 has 13 amino acids. In nucleotides, the CDR3 is TGTGCCAGCAGTTTAAGGGGGTTAGAGACCCAGTACTTC. As protein: CASSLRGLETQYF.

The V gene is TRBV18, the J gene TRBJ2-7, with D perhaps TRBD1 (6 bases). Trimming shortened V by 3 bases and J by 6 bases, and 15 bases separated the two germline ends. Germline V gene data show CDR1 as KGHSH and CDR2 as LQKENI. The CDR3 extends over 14 amino acids. For the CDR3, the DNA is TGTGCCAGCTCACCGTTTGGGGACACCCGCGAGCAGTACTTC. This translates into CASSPFGDTREQYF.

The chain couples TRBV5-6 to TRBJ2-2; D might be TRBD1 (5 bases). V dropped 0 bases and J dropped 3 bases, with 12 bases sitting between them. The CDR3 covers 16 residues. Per germline, CDR1 SGHDT and CDR2 YYEEEE. The DNA for the CDR3 is TGTGCCAGCAGCTTGGGGGCAGGGTCATACACCGGGGAGCTGTTTTTT. This codes for CASSLGAGSYTGELFF.

The V gene is TRBV10-3, the J gene TRBJ1-1, with 9 bases lining up with TRBD1. The germline V gene encodes CDR1 ENHRY and CDR2 SYGVKD. This CDR3 region has 12 residues. J was trimmed by 11 bases and V by 9 bases; bases with no gene match: 10. CDR3 amino acids: CAISPGQGKAFF. DNA of the CDR3: TGTGCCATTTCTCCGGGACAGGGAAAGGCTTTCTTT.

CDR3 DNA sequence: TGTGCCAGCAGTTGGGCTCTGCAACCCCAGCATTTT. Translated: CASSWALQPQHF. The rearrangement uses TRBV12-3 or TRBV12-4 and TRBJ1-5; no clear D. The CDR3 totals 12 residues. V lost 4 bases and J lost 10, with 11 bases in between.

Concerning this clone: This CDR3 is also generated by other DNA sequences in the sample. The V gene is TRBV19, the J gene TRBJ2-1, with 13 bases matching TRBD2. From germline, CDR1 is LNHDA and CDR2 SQIVND (reference sequence). The J segment lost 7 bases and the V segment lost 4 bases, leaving 4 bases of the junction unmatched. The CDR3 spans 15 residues. In nucleotides, the CDR3 is TGTGCCAGTAGTACACTAGCGGGGGGGTTGAATGAGCAGTTCTTC. The encoded protein is CASSTLAGGLNEQFF.

This chain uses TRBV5-4 with TRBJ2-7, with 12 bases aligning to TRBD2. V lost 4 bases and J lost 1; bases outside the gene matches: 9. The germline V gene has CDR1 SGHNT and CDR2 YYREEE (reference sequence). This CDR3 is 17 amino acids long. In nucleotides, the CDR3 is TGTGCCAGCAGCCCCAGTACTAGCGGGGGGCCTTCCTACGAGCAGTACTTC. Protein sequence: CASSPSTSGGPSYEQYF.